This T cell receptor (beta chain) was documented in a study of cytomegalovirus exposure and HLA in healthy donors. The primer mix had 60 Vbeta and 13 Jbeta primers. Sequencing used immunoSEQ multiplex PCR; TCRdb keeps in-frame clones, though not all of them. The data show roughly 130,000 clones, around 76% seen once. This CDR3 has 17 residues. Germline V gene sequence: CDR1 MNHEY, CDR2 SMNVEV (reference sequence). J gave up 0 bases and V 3 bases, and 8 bases lay outside the gene matches. Overall study results and limits: Many donors shared some public TCRs, even though most TCR sequences were rare. Reportedly, HLA-A and HLA-B alleles of most subjects were accurately predicted from TCR beta.

To note about this clone: What it binds is unknown.

The material sequenced was PBMCs. The clonotype comes from a woman aged 50 to 60 in good health and CMV-seronegative. The rearrangement joins TRBV27 to TRBJ2-7, with 10 nucleotides matching TRBD1. The CDR3 DNA sequence: TGTGCCAGCAGTTTGTCGGGACAGGGGTTTGCCTCCTACGAGCAGTACTTC. Its translation is CASSLSGQGFASYEQYF.